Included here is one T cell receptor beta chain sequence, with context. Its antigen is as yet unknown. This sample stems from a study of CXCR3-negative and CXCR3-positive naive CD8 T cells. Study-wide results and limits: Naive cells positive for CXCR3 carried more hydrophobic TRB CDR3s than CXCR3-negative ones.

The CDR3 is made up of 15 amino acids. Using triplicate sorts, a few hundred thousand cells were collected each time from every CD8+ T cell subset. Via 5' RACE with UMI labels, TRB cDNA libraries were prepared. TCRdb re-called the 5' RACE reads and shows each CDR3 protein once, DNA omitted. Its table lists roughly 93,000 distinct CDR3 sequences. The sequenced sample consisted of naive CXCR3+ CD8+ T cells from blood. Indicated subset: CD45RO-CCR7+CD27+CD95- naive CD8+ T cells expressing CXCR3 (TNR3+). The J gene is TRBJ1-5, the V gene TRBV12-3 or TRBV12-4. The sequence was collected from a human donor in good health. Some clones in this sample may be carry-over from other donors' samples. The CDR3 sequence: CASSVSRDFNQPQHF.